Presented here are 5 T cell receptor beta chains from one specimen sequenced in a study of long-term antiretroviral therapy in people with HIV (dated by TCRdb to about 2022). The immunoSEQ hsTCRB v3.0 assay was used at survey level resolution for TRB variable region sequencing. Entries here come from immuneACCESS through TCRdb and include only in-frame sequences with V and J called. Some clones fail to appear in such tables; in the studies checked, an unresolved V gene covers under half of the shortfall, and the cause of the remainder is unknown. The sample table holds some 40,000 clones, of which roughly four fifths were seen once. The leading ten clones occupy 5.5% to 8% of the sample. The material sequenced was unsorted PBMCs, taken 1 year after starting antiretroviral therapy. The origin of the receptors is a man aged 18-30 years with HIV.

The CDR3 nucleotides are TGTGCCAGCTCGAATCCAGGGTTCATGAACACTGAAGCTTTCTTT. This translates into CASSNPGFMNTEAFF. The chain uses TRBV6-1 and TRBJ1-1, with D possibly matching TRBD1 (5 bases). V lost 8 bases and J lost 0, with 16 bases in between. The CDR3 loop spans 15 amino acids. Germline V gene data show CDR1 as MNHNS and CDR2 as SASEGT.

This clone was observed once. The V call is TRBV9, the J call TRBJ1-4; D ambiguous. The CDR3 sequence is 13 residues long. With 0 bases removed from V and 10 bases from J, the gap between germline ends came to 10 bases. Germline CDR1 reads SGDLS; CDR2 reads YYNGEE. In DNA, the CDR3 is TGTGCCAGCAGCGTAGCTCGCGGGTCAAAACTGTTTTTT. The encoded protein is CASSVARGSKLFF.

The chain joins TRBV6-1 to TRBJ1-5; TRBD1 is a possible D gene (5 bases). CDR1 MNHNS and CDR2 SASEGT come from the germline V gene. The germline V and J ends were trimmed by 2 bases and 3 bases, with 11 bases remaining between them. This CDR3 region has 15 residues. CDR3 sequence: CASSEFGAFNQPQHF. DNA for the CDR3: TGTGCCAGCAGTGAATTCGGGGCCTTCAATCAGCCCCAGCATTTT.

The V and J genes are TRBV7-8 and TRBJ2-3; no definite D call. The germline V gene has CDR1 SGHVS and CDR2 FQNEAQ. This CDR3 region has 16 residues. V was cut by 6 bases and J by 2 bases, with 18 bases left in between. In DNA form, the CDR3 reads TGTGCCAGCAGTAGCTTAGGAAACAGCTACACAGATACGCAGTATTTT. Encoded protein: CASSSLGNSYTDTQYF. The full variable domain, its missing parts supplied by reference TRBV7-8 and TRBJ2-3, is GAGVSQSPRYKVAKRGQDVALRCDPISGHVSLFWYQQALGQGPEFLTYFQNEAQLDKSGLPSDRFFAERPEGSVSTLKIQRTQQEDSAVYLCASSSLGNSYTDTQYFGPGTRLTVL.

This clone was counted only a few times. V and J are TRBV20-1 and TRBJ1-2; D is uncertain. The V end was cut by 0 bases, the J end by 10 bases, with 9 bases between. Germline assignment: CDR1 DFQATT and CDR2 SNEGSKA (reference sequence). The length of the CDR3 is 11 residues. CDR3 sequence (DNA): TGCAGTGCTAGAGAAGGTGAGGTCTACACCTTC. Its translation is CSAREGEVYTF.